One sample yielded the 23 T cell receptor beta chains listed below, sequenced in a study of graft-versus-host responses after intestinal transplantation. The assay was immunoSEQ multiplex PCR, and TCRdb's table has in-frame clones only and misses some. The table shows about 99,000 clones, with 93% occurring only once. No antigen has been assigned to these receptors. The input for sequencing was unstimulated CD8+ T cells sorted from spleen or lymph node cells, taken before intestinal transplant. Receptors originate from a human donor who received an intestinal transplant.

The chain is built from TRBV9 and TRBJ1-2, with D maybe TRBD1 (5 bases). CDR1 is SGDLS and CDR2 is YYNGEE in the germline V gene. V was cut by 3 bases and J by 1 base, with 16 bases left in between. This CDR3 is built from 16 residues. The CDR3 nucleotides are TGTGCCAGCAGCGGCTCCGGGACGGATCTTAACTATGGCTACACCTTC. Translated: CASSGSGTDLNYGYTF.

The chain links TRBV5-1 to TRBJ2-2; tentatively, D is TRBD2 (5 bases). V lost 4 bases to trimming and J lost 0 bases, with 13 bases between them. Germline CDR1 is SGHRS and CDR2 is YFSETQ. The CDR3 is 16 amino acids. CDR3 amino acids: CASSVRDNPNTGELFF. The DNA of the CDR3 is TGCGCCAGCAGCGTTCGGGATAATCCGAACACCGGGGAGCTGTTTTTT.

J is TRBJ2-1 and V is TRBV7-3, with TRBD2 matching over 15 bases. Germline V gene sequence: CDR1 SGHTA, CDR2 FQGTGA. V shed 3 bases, J shed 4 bases, and the junction held 7 bases outside the gene matches. The CDR3 is 18 amino acids. Written as DNA, the CDR3 is TGTGCCAGCAGCTTCTCGAGGACTAGCGGGGGGGCGTACAATGAGCAGTTCTTC. Translation gives CASSFSRTSGGAYNEQFF.

In its sample, this clone was seen once. The V call is TRBV15, the J call TRBJ2-7, with 10 bases fitting TRBD1. With 5 bases clipped from V and 2 bases from J, the junction kept 3 bases outside the gene matches. Germline loops: CDR1 LNHNV, CDR2 YYDKDF (reference sequence). This CDR3 contains 14 residues. For the CDR3, the DNA is TGTGCCACCAGCGGGGACAGGGGCCCCTACGAGCAGTACTTC. Amino acid sequence: CATSGDRGPYEQYF.

J is TRBJ2-7 and V is TRBV6-5, with D possibly TRBD1 on 5 matching bases. Between the trimmed V and J ends, which lost 2 bases and 3 bases, there was a span of 11 bases. Germline V gene sequence: CDR1 MNHEY, CDR2 SVGAGI. This CDR3 is 14 amino acids long. The CDR3: CASSYGQGIYEQYF. CDR3 bases: TGTGCCAGCAGTTACGGGCAGGGCATCTACGAGCAGTACTTC.

The chain recombines TRBV5-1 with TRBJ2-6, with TRBD1 matching 7 bases. The CDR3 runs 18 residues. J gave up 2 bases and V 3 bases, and 11 bases lay outside the gene matches. Germline loops: CDR1 SGHRS, CDR2 YFSETQ. The DNA of the CDR3 is TGCGCCAGCAGCTGGGCCCGGGACAGTAGTACTGGGGCCAACGTCCTGACTTTC. Protein sequence: CASSWARDSSTGANVLTF.

The chain recombines TRBV4-2 with TRBJ2-3; D may be TRBD2 (5 bases). V was pared by 1 base and J by 0 bases, with 14 bases between. This CDR3 has 17 residues. The germline CDR1 and CDR2 sequences are LGHNA and YNFKEQ. CDR3: CASSQAFSVPSTDTQYF. The CDR3 DNA is TGTGCCAGCAGCCAAGCGTTTAGCGTCCCTAGCACAGATACGCAGTATTTT.

This chain uses TRBV23-1 with TRBJ1-3; possible D gene TRBD1, 5 bases. TRBV23-1 belongs to the ORF category, with a function that is uncertain. The CDR3 spans 16 residues. V lost 0 bases to trimming and J lost 0 bases, with 9 bases between them. The CDR3 region has the DNA TGCGCCAGCAGTCAATCCCACAGGTACTCTGGAAACACCATATATTTT. Amino acids: CASSQSHRYSGNTIYF.

To note about this clone: In the same sample, other DNA sequences code for this CDR3. CDR3 DNA: TGTGCCAGCAGCTCGACAGGGTCCTACGAGCAGTACTTC. Translating it yields CASSSTGSYEQYF. The chain couples TRBV27 to TRBJ2-7; 7 positions match TRBD1. V trimming: 6 bases; J trimming: 1 base; junction bases outside the gene matches: 3. Germline values: CDR1 MNHEY, CDR2 SMNVEV (reference sequence). The CDR3 runs to 13 residues.

The rearrangement joins TRBV5-6 to TRBJ1-2; D gene ambiguous. Between the trimmed V and J ends, which lost 4 bases and 2 bases, there was a span of 18 bases. Germline loops: CDR1 SGHDT, CDR2 YYEEEE. This CDR3 region has 16 residues. The CDR3 nucleotides are TGTGCCAGCAGCCTTCGGTTTTTGACCTCGAACTATGGCTACACCTTC. Its protein is CASSLRFLTSNYGYTF.

The gene calls are TRBV2 and TRBJ1-1; 11 bases are a match to TRBD1. There are 11 residues in the CDR3. Germline assignment: CDR1 SNHLY and CDR2 FYNNEI. V trimming: 8 bases; J trimming: 7 bases; junction bases outside the gene matches: 0. CDR3 loop: CASGTGGEAFF. The CDR3 DNA sequence: TGTGCCAGCGGGACAGGGGGTGAAGCTTTCTTT.

This clone was seen just once. The chain is built from TRBV19 and TRBJ2-2; D gene uncertain. The CDR3 spans 12 residues. The V end was cut by 7 bases, the J end by 6 bases, with 9 bases between. Germline V gene lookup returns CDR1 LNHDA and CDR2 SQIVND (reference sequence). DNA for the CDR3: TGTGCCAGTAACCCGGGCCCCGGGGAGCTGTTTTTT. Translated, it gives CASNPGPGELFF.

The chain links TRBV5-1 to TRBJ1-5; tentatively, D is TRBD1 (5 bases). V lost 2 bases and J 0 bases, leaving 12 bases between the germline ends. This CDR3 is 16 amino acids long. Per the germline V gene, CDR1 is SGHRS and CDR2 is YFSETQ. This CDR3 reads CASSLGAVDSNQPQHF. The CDR3 DNA sequence: TGCGCCAGCAGCTTAGGGGCCGTCGATAGCAATCAGCCCCAGCATTTT.

V is TRBV15 and J is TRBJ2-7, with unresolved D. V was shortened by 4 bases and J by 0 bases, with 13 bases between the two germline ends. This CDR3 is 15 amino acids long. The germline CDR1 and CDR2 sequences are LNHNV and YYDKDF (reference sequence). The DNA of the CDR3 is TGTGCCACCAGCACCGACCGAGGCGCCTCCTACGAGCAGTACTTC. Residues: CATSTDRGASYEQYF.

This sequence joins TRBV5-4 and TRBJ2-2, with TRBD1 matching over 9 bases. CDR1 is SGHNT, CDR2 YYREEE, per germline (reference sequence). This CDR3 spans 18 amino acids. J gave up 6 bases and V 3 bases, and 15 bases lay outside the gene matches. Here the CDR3 DNA reads TGTGCCAGCAGCTCTACCTCCGGGACAGGGAAGATTGCCGGGGAGCTGTTTTTT. Encoded protein: CASSSTSGTGKIAGELFF.

V gene TRBV10-3 combines with J gene TRBJ2-7; 8 nucleotides align to TRBD1. Germline V gives CDR1 ENHRY, CDR2 SYGVKD. CDR3 length: 15 amino acids. The ends lost 4 bases at V and 2 bases at J; junction bases unmatched: 7. CDR3 DNA: TGTGCCATCAGTGTAGATCCGGGACAGGCCTACGAGCAGTACTTC. Its translation is CAISVDPGQAYEQYF.

The chain recombines TRBV5-4 with TRBJ2-7; 7 bases fit TRBD2. CDR3 length: 14 amino acids. V dropped 0 bases and J dropped 5; count of bases not matched to a gene: 5. Germline CDR1 SGHNT, CDR2 YYREEE (reference sequence). Written as DNA, the CDR3 is TGTGCCAGCAGCTTGGTGGCGGGGGATAACGAGCAGTACTTC. Its protein is CASSLVAGDNEQYF.

J is TRBJ1-1 and V is TRBV27; tentative D call: TRBD1 (5 bases). The CDR3 contains 14 residues. The ends were cut back, 2 bases at V and 1 base at J, with 8 bases in the middle. Germline V CDR1 and CDR2: MNHEY, SMNVEV (reference sequence). CDR3 sequence (DNA): TGTGCCAGCAGTTTAGCAGGGCCGAACACTGAAGCTTTCTTT. Protein product: CASSLAGPNTEAFF.

The chain combines TRBV5-6 with TRBJ2-1; TRBD2 might be the D (7 bases). Between the trimmed V and J ends, which lost 4 bases and 2 bases, there was a span of 16 bases. The germline CDR1 and CDR2 sequences are SGHDT and YYEEEE. The CDR3 consists of 16 residues. Here the CDR3 DNA reads TGTGCCAGCAGCCGATCGGGGGGCGGGGCCTACAATGAGCAGTTCTTC. Protein: CASSRSGGGAYNEQFF.

This clone was seen a single time. The V call is TRBV19, the J call TRBJ1-1; perhaps TRBD1 as D (6 bases). The CDR3 contains 14 residues. V lost 3 bases, J lost 4 bases, and 12 bases lay in between. The V gene's germline CDR1 is LNHDA and CDR2 SQIVND (reference sequence). The CDR3 protein is CASSIGGAGTEAFF. The DNA of the CDR3 is TGTGCCAGTAGTATCGGGGGGGCTGGCACTGAAGCTTTCTTT.

The rearrangement links TRBV2 to TRBJ2-3; 7 bases fit TRBD2. The CDR3 spans 15 residues. The germline V gene encodes CDR1 SNHLY and CDR2 FYNNEI. V shed 5 bases, J shed 12 bases, and the junction held 17 bases outside the gene matches. DNA of the CDR3: TGTGCCAGCAGTCCCACCCCCGGGACTACCGCCGGTCAGTATTTT. Residues: CASSPTPGTTAGQYF.

This rearrangement joins TRBV2 to TRBJ1-4; perhaps TRBD1 as D (5 bases). Looked up from germline, CDR1 is SNHLY and CDR2 is FYNNEI. This CDR3 contains 15 residues. V was clipped by 7 bases and J by 4 bases, with 16 bases between them. CDR3: CASIPNPGNNEKLFF. CDR3 coding DNA: TGTGCCAGCATTCCTAACCCAGGGAATAATGAAAAACTGTTTTTT. Complete variable domain (other parts from reference TRBV2 and TRBJ1-4): EPEVTQTPSHQVTQMGQEVILRCVPISNHLYFYWYRQILGQKVEFLVSFYNNEISEKSEIFDDQFSVERPDGSNFTLKIRSTKLEDSAMYFCASIPNPGNNEKLFFGSGTQLSVL.

The chain couples TRBV20-1 to TRBJ2-7; no firm D call. V was pared by 4 bases and J by 0 bases, with 4 bases between. In germline, CDR1 is DFQATT, CDR2 SNEGSKA (reference sequence). CDR3 length: 11 amino acids. CDR3 amino acids: CSATPSYEQYF. The CDR3 DNA reads TGCAGTGCTACTCCCTCCTACGAGCAGTACTTC.